One sample yielded the 14 T cell receptor beta chains listed below, sequenced in a study of vaccination effects on CD4 cells after COVID-19. The antigens these receptors bind are not known. ViraFEST expansion of antigen-specific CD4+ T cells with viral peptide pools preceded sequencing. Following a roughly 9-day culture, CD4+ T cells were purified. Two-dose vaccination with either BNT162b2 or mRNA-1273 was given to the participants. Sequencing was performed with immunoSEQ multiplex PCR; in TCRdb, only in-frame clones are kept and a portion is missing. The sample has approximately 61,000 clones; more than 70% are singletons. Sequenced material: CD4+ T cells from PBMCs cultured with HCoV-229E spike peptides, taken after COVID-19 vaccination. These receptors were collected from a human donor who received a COVID-19 vaccine.

The count of this clone is one. The chain is built from TRBV12-5 and TRBJ2-5, with D maybe TRBD2 (7 bases). This CDR3 comprises 16 residues. In germline, CDR1 is LGHNT, CDR2 FRNRAP. V was clipped by 3 bases and J by 3 bases, with 17 bases between them. The CDR3 region is CASGLGLSGGEETQYF. The CDR3, as DNA: TGTGCTAGTGGTTTAGGGTTGTCGGGGGGCGAAGAGACCCAGTACTTC.

The chain couples TRBV6-1 to TRBJ2-2, with 7 nucleotides matching TRBD1. The germline V gene encodes CDR1 MNHNS and CDR2 SASEGT. The V gene end was trimmed by 2 bases and the J gene end by 7 bases; junction bases not matched to a gene: 7. The CDR3 runs 15 residues. The CDR3 loop reads CASSEWGRGLGELFF. The CDR3 DNA reads as TGTGCCAGCAGTGAATGGGGTAGGGGGCTCGGGGAGCTGTTTTTT.

The chain links TRBV12-5 to TRBJ2-7; D unresolved. Looked up from germline, CDR1 is LGHNT and CDR2 is FRNRAP. This CDR3 region has 12 residues. The V and J ends lost 6 bases and 0 bases respectively, with 6 bases between them. CDR3 amino acids: CASGPDSYEQYV. The CDR3 nucleotides read TGTGCTAGTGGACCGGACTCCTACGAGCAGTACGTC.

The gene calls are TRBV6-5 and TRBJ1-5; D may be TRBD1 (5 bases). The length of the CDR3 is 13 residues. Between the trimmed V and J ends, which lost 10 bases and 1 base, there was a span of 11 bases. CDR1 MNHEY and CDR2 SVGAGI come from the germline V gene. The DNA for the CDR3 is TGTGCCACCGGGGGTGGGAGCAATCAGCCCCAGCATTTT. Translated, it gives CATGGGSNQPQHF.

V usage is TRBV30 and J usage is TRBJ2-1; TRBD2 matches 8 bases. The CDR3 is 14 residues long. Unmatched junction bases numbered 5, after V lost 5 bases and J lost 2 bases. Germline V lookup: CDR1 GTSNPN, CDR2 SVGIG (reference sequence). CDR3 in DNA: TGTGCCTGGGGTCGGGGGGGCACCTACAATGAGCAGTTCTTC. Translating gives CAWGRGGTYNEQFF.

The rearrangement uses TRBV10-3 and TRBJ1-5; D perhaps matches TRBD1 (6 bases). V lost 0 bases and J 0 bases, leaving 6 bases between the germline ends. Germline V gene data show CDR1 as ENHRY and CDR2 as SYGVKD. The CDR3 sequence is 15 residues long. For the CDR3, the DNA is TGTGCCATCAGTGAGTCGGGGGCTAGCAATCAGCCCCAGCATTTT. This translates into CAISESGASNQPQHF.

This clone was detected a few times. The chain carries TRBV27 and TRBJ1-2, with TRBD1 identical over 7 bases. Germline CDR1 and CDR2: MNHEY and SMNVEV (reference sequence). This CDR3 region has 13 residues. The V and J ends lost 6 bases and 8 bases, in that order; junction bases with no gene match: 9. DNA for the CDR3: TGTGCCAGCAGGCGGACAGGTGCTTTGGGCTACACCTTC. It translates to CASRRTGALGYTF.

This sequence joins TRBV5-1 and TRBJ1-1; no clear D. The germline V gene has CDR1 SGHRS and CDR2 YFSETQ. The CDR3 spans 15 residues. The germline V and J ends were trimmed by 2 bases and 0 bases, with 11 bases remaining between them. The CDR3 is CASSFSAGMNTEAFF. DNA of the CDR3: TGCGCCAGCAGCTTTTCGGCAGGCATGAACACTGAAGCTTTCTTT.

V is TRBV6-5 and J is TRBJ1-1; 10 bases fit TRBD1. The V segment lost 5 bases and the J segment 5 bases; nucleotides outside the gene matches: 8. Per germline, CDR1 MNHEY and CDR2 SVGAGI. The CDR3 contains 15 residues. The CDR3: CASSRGGQGSTEAFF. CDR3 nucleotide sequence: TGTGCCAGCAGTCGCGGGGGACAGGGGAGTACTGAAGCTTTCTTT.

This clone occurred a few times. J is TRBJ2-2 and V is TRBV9; perhaps TRBD2 as D (5 bases). Germline V gene sequence: CDR1 SGDLS, CDR2 YYNGEE. With 0 bases removed from V and 7 bases from J, the gap between germline ends came to 10 bases. CDR3 length: 14 amino acids. As DNA, the CDR3 is TGTGCCAGCAGCGTAGTAGGTCGGGGCGGGGAGCTGTTTTTT. This translates into CASSVVGRGGELFF.

The chain couples TRBV18 to TRBJ1-5; 7 bases are a match to TRBD1. The V gene's germline CDR1 is KGHSH and CDR2 LQKENI. The V and J ends lost 3 bases and 8 bases, in that order; junction bases with no gene match: 4. CDR3 length equals 13 residues. The CDR3 DNA reads TGTGCCAGCTCACCGACAGGGCCTGAGCCCCAGCATTTT. It specifies CASSPTGPEPQHF.

The J gene is TRBJ1-1, the V gene TRBV5-4, with D hard to call. Germline CDR1 and CDR2: SGHNT and YYREEE (reference sequence). The CDR3 extends over 15 amino acids. V shed 0 bases and J shed 4 bases, with 13 bases lying between them. DNA for the CDR3: TGTGCCAGCAGCTTGGAAGGCCGTCGTGGCACTGAAGCTTTCTTT. It codes for CASSLEGRRGTEAFF. Using reference TRBV5-4 and TRBJ1-1 for the parts outside the CDR3, the full variable domain is ETGVTQSPTHLIKTRGQQVTLRCSSQSGHNTVSWYQQALGQGPQFIFQYYREEENGRGNFPPRFSGLQFPNYSSELNVNALELDDSALYLCASSLEGRRGTEAFFGQGTRLTVV.

This clone was found a few times. The CDR3 sequence: CASSFSGVEQFF. The CDR3 bases are TGTGCCAGCAGCTTTAGCGGGGTTGAGCAGTTCTTC. The J gene is TRBJ2-1, the V gene TRBV7-6; 8 bases fit TRBD2. The V gene's germline CDR1 is SGHVS and CDR2 FNYEAQ. This CDR3 is 12 amino acids long. V lost 3 bases and J lost 9; bases outside the gene matches: 1.

This chain joins TRBV7-3 and TRBJ2-1, with 9 nucleotides matching TRBD1. The CDR3 sequence is 13 residues long. The germline V gene has CDR1 SGHTA and CDR2 FQGTGA. With V trimmed by 5 bases and J by 9 bases, 5 bases remained unmatched. CDR3 DNA: TGTGCCAGCAGCCCAGGGACAGGGCGTGAGCAGTTCTTC. Protein product: CASSPGTGREQFF.